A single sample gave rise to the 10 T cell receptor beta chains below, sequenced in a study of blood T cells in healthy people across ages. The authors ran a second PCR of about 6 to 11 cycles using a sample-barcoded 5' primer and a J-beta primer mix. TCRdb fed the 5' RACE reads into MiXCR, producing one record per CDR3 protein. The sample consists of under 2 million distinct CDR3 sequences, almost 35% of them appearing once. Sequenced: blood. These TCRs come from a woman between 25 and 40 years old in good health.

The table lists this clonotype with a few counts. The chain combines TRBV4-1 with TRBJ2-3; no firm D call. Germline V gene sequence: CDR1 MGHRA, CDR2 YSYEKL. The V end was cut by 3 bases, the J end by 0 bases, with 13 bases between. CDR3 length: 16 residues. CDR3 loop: CASSQVRSPSTDTQYF. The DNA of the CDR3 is TGCGCCAGCAGCCAGGTTCGCAGTCCCAGCACAGATACGCAGTATTTT.

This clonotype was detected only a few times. CDR3: CASSRVREVNEQFF. The DNA of the CDR3 is TGTGCCAGCAGCCGAGTCCGGGAGGTCAATGAGCAGTTCTTC. This chain connects TRBV11-2 to TRBJ2-1, with 7 bases lining up with TRBD2. With 5 bases clipped from V and 6 bases from J, the junction kept 7 bases outside the gene matches. The CDR3 runs to 14 residues. Germline CDR1 and CDR2: SGHAT and FQNNGV.

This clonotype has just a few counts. CDR3 amino acids: CSAEQIFDSNEQFF. As DNA, the CDR3 is TGCAGTGCGGAACAGATTTTCGATTCCAATGAGCAGTTCTTC. The chain links TRBV20-1 to TRBJ2-1; no firm D call. The germline V gene encodes CDR1 DFQATT and CDR2 SNEGSKA (reference sequence). The ends were cut back, 6 bases at V and 6 bases at J, with 18 bases in the middle. This CDR3 region has 14 residues.

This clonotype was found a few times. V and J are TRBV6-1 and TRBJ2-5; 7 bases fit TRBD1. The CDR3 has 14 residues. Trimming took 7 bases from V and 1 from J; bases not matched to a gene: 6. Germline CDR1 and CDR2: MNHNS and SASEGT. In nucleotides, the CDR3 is TGTGCCAGCACTAAGGACAGGCTCCAAGAGACCCAGTACTTC. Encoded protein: CASTKDRLQETQYF.

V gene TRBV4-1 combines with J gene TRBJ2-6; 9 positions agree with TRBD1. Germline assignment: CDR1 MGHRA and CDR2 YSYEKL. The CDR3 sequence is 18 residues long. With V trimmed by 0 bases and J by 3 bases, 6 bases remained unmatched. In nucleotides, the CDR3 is TGCGCCAGCAGCCAAGATCTACAGGGGGCGAGTGGGGCCAACGTCCTGACTTTC. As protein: CASSQDLQGASGANVLTF.

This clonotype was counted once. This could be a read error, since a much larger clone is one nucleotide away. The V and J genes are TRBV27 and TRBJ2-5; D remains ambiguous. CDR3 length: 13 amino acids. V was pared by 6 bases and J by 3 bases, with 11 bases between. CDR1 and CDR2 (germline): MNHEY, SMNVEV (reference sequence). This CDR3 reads CASRLTRKETQYF. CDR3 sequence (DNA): TGTGCCAGCAGGTTAACTCGGAAAGAGACCCAGTACTTC.

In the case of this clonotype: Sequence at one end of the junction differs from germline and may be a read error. CDR3 DNA: TGTACCAGCAGTGGAGATTATAATTCACCCCTCCACTTT. Translated, it gives CTSSGDYNSPLHF. The chain is built from TRBV6-4 and TRBJ1-6; unclear D gene. Germline CDR1 and CDR2: MRHNA and SNTAGT. The CDR3 covers 13 residues.

The CDR3 reads CSASWTGRVSQPQHF. In DNA form, the CDR3 reads TGCAGTGCTAGCTGGACAGGGAGAGTAAGTCAGCCCCAGCATTTT. J is TRBJ1-5 and V is TRBV20-1; the match to TRBD1 covers 8 bases. The germline gives CDR1 DFQATT, CDR2 SNEGSKA (reference sequence). CDR3 length equals 15 residues. J gave up 6 bases and V 3 bases, and 10 bases lay outside the gene matches.

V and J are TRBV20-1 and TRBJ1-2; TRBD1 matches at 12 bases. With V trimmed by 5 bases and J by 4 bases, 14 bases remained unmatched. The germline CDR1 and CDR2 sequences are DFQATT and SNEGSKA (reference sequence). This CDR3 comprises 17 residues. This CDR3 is CSAYLAGQGAISYGYTF. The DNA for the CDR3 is TGCAGTGCTTACCTTGCGGGACAGGGGGCGATTAGCTATGGCTACACCTTC.

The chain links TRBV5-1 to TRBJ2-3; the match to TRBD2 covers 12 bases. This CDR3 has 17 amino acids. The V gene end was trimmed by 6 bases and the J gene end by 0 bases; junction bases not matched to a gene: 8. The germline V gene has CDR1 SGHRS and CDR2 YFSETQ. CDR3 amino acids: CASNPTSGGYSTDTQYF. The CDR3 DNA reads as TGCGCCAGCAACCCGACTAGCGGGGGATACAGCACAGATACGCAGTATTTT.